A selection of T cell receptor beta chains follows, all from one sample in a study of OX40 agonist ivuxolimab in advanced cancers. Sequencing used immunoSEQ multiplex PCR; TCRdb keeps in-frame clones, though not all of them. This table has roughly 81,000 clones, around nine tenths appearing once. Sequencing used CD4+ or CD8+ T cells sorted from blood, obtained in a trial of the OX40 agonist ivuxolimab. These receptors were collected from an adult with an advanced solid tumor such as melanoma, head and neck, liver or kidney cancer. The CDR3 runs from the conserved cysteine through the conserved F or W. The order of the fields is J gene, D gene, V gene, CDR3 protein. D genes are given only for firm matches.

TRBJ2-7 - TRBV5-5 CASSLARTYEQYF
TRBJ2-3 - TRBV2 CASTWTGVSTDTQYF
TRBJ1-1 - TRBV5-6 CASSLVERANTEAFF
TRBJ2-2 TRBD2 TRBV11-1 CASSPGTRGTGELFF
TRBJ2-1 - TRBV2 CASSDDEQFF
TRBJ1-2 - TRBV7-8 CASSLEAMPLSNYGYTF
TRBJ1-3 - TRBV6-5 CASSYRWSSGNTIYF
TRBJ2-3 - TRBV19 CASSQREGTDTQYF
TRBJ1-2 - TRBV29-1 CSVRGRTYGYTF
TRBJ1-2 - TRBV4-2 CASSQVQNYGYTF
TRBJ2-4 TRBD2 TRBV9 CASSPRAGGLLIQYF
TRBJ2-1 - TRBV5-1 CASSQTSGAYNEQFF
TRBJ2-5 - TRBV5-1 CASSLAVGDQETQYF
TRBJ1-1 - TRBV18 CASSRNGGSTEAFF
TRBJ2-7 - TRBV28 CASSSEYEQYF
TRBJ1-1 TRBD1 TRBV15 CATSRDTGVNTEAFF
TRBJ2-5 - TRBV5-1 CASSFGGQETQYF
TRBJ1-2 TRBD1 TRBV10-3 CAISVMSGTGDGYTF
TRBJ2-3 - TRBV5-1 CASSLAGGATEDTQYF
TRBJ2-1 - TRBV2 CASSITSGGYNEQFF
TRBJ2-5 - TRBV6-1 CASSVGQAQETQYF
TRBJ1-6 - TRBV5-4 CASSLVQGPLHF
TRBJ1-3 - TRBV9 CASSVSRGSGNTIYF
TRBJ1-2 - TRBV20-1 CSAVDPNGYTF
TRBJ1-1 - TRBV7-8 CASSSPGVGVVEAFF
TRBJ1-5 - TRBV29-1 CSVGDGPNQPQHF
TRBJ1-4 TRBD1 TRBV18 CASSPGTGYEKLFF
TRBJ2-1 - TRBV7-2 CASSLRVPNEQFF
TRBJ2-1 - TRBV10-3 CAISEGAGEFDEQFF
TRBJ2-2 - TRBV7-9 CASSLKGANTGELFF
TRBJ2-6 TRBD1 TRBV6-5 CAAGQGDAGANVLTF
TRBJ1-2 - TRBV2 CASTYEQANYGYTF
TRBJ1-4 TRBD1 TRBV7-9 CASSFGTGTTNEKLFF
TRBJ2-2 - TRBV27 CASSLLDTGELFF
TRBJ1-1 - TRBV7-2 CASSLDSFNTEAFF
TRBJ1-2 - TRBV19 CASTGSLHYGYTF
TRBJ2-1 - TRBV7-3 CASSLGQNNEQFF
TRBJ1-5 TRBD1 TRBV11-2 CASSLDRDDQPQHF
TRBJ1-2 - TRBV7-8 CASSLMGAEGGYTF
TRBJ1-1 - TRBV7-2 CASSYGPKNTEAFF
TRBJ1-2 - TRBV2 CASSAWSGGYTF
TRBJ1-1 - TRBV10-3 CAISGTPGAEAFF
TRBJ2-3 - TRBV7-3 CASSLVVGDTDTQYF
TRBJ2-7 TRBD1 TRBV6-5 CASSYVVTGSYEQYF
TRBJ1-2 - TRBV6-6 CASSYDYGYTF
TRBJ1-5 - TRBV5-1 CASSLSPADEGQPQHF
TRBJ2-5 - TRBV7-6 CASSAPQETQYF
TRBJ1-1 - TRBV10-3 CAINLGENTEAFF
TRBJ1-2 - TRBV6-6 CASSFGGYGYTF
TRBJ1-2 TRBD1 TRBV6-5 CASRGTGDGGYTF
TRBJ2-7 TRBD1 TRBV5-1 CASRGGTGSYEQYF
TRBJ1-5 - TRBV6-6 CASSFGGWQPQHF
TRBJ2-2 - TRBV7-2 CASSFRDTGELFF